Listed below are T cell receptor beta chains from one sample, sequenced in a study of blood T cell repertoires in COVID-19. Assay used: immunoSEQ multiplex PCR; TCRdb lists only in-frame clones, some missing. Among about 200,000 clones, approximately 85% were seen once, and the ten largest hold about 6%. The sample consisted of PBMCs or T cells enriched from blood (not recorded which). The receptors stem from a man aged 35-49 years with acute COVID-19. CDR3s include the opening cysteine and the closing phenylalanine or tryptophan. A D gene is named only where the DNA matches it firmly. Not every row has a clone size; where given, it reads once, few, many or a size class.

J | V | size | D | CDR3 | DNA
TRBJ2-1 | TRBV3-1/TRBV3-2 | - | TRBD1 | CASSQVLGQGKYNEQFF | TGTGCCAGCAGCCAAGTTTTGGGACAGGGGAAGTACAATGAGCAGTTCTTC
TRBJ2-7 | TRBV5-1 | once | TRBD2 | CASSLAAGGGDEQYF | TGCGCCAGCAGCTTGGCGGCGGGAGGTGGCGACGAGCAGTACTTC
TRBJ1-5 | TRBV6-1 | - | - | CASSEAQPWSQPQHF | TGTGCCAGCAGTGAAGCGCAACCTTGGAGTCAGCCCCAGCATTTT
TRBJ2-7 | TRBV7-3 | once | - | CASSLLPASSYEQYF | TGTGCCAGCAGCTTACTACCAGCGAGCTCCTACGAGCAGTACTTC
TRBJ2-6 | TRBV25-1 | - | TRBD2 | CASSLAGNSGANVLTF | TGTGCCAGCAGTCTAGCGGGCAACTCTGGGGCCAACGTCCTGACTTTC
TRBJ2-5 | TRBV28 | - | - | CASSPGTGEEETQYF | TGTGCCAGCAGTCCTGGTACAGGGGAGGAAGAGACCCAGTACTTC
TRBJ2-2 | TRBV5-5 | - | TRBD1 | CASSSRDRVGELFF | TGTGCCAGCAGCTCCAGGGACAGGGTCGGGGAGCTGTTTTTT
TRBJ1-6 | TRBV6-5 | - | - | CASSRDSERNSPLHF | TGTGCCAGCAGCCGGGACTCCGAGAGGAATTCACCCCTCCACTTT
TRBJ1-1 | TRBV19 | - | - | CASSNYRDAFF | TGTGCCAGTAGTAACTACAGGGACGCTTTCTTT
TRBJ1-5 | TRBV4-1 | - | - | CASSRTGIPNQPQHF | TGCGCCAGCAGCCGAACAGGGATCCCCAATCAGCCCCAGCATTTT
TRBJ2-3 | TRBV7-9 | - | TRBD2 | CASSGTSSPTDTQYF | TGTGCCAGCAGCGGGACTAGCTCCCCGACAGATACGCAGTATTTT
TRBJ2-7 | TRBV2 | - | TRBD2 | CASSRIAGGTYEQYF | TGTGCCAGCAGTCGGATAGCGGGGGGGACCTACGAGCAGTACTTC
TRBJ2-2 | TRBV7-9 | - | - | CASSFRGTGELFF | TGTGCCAGCAGCTTCCGGGGTACCGGGGAGCTGTTTTTT
TRBJ1-2 | TRBV3-1/TRBV3-2 | - | - | CASSLFSAHLGYTF | TGTGCCAGCAGCCTGTTTAGCGCTCATCTTGGCTACACCTTC
TRBJ2-7 | TRBV21-1 | - | - | CASSRQAYEQYF | TGTGCCAGCAGCAGGCAGGCTTACGAGCAGTACTTC
TRBJ2-7 | TRBV3-1/TRBV3-2 | - | TRBD2 | CASSPLWGVAGPVEQYF | TGTGCCAGCAGCCCCCTTTGGGGGGTAGCGGGACCCGTCGAGCAGTACTTC
TRBJ1-1 | TRBV28 | - | - | CASTEDRPVPAFF | TGTGCCAGCACGGAAGACAGGCCCGTCCCAGCTTTCTTT
TRBJ2-2 | TRBV9 | - | TRBD2 | CASSLGGTGELFF | TGTGCCAGCAGCCTCGGGGGGACCGGGGAGCTGTTTTTT
TRBJ2-7 | TRBV7-2 | - | TRBD1 | CASSTTGTGSHEQYF | TGTGCCAGCAGCACAACCGGGACAGGGAGCCACGAGCAGTACTTC
TRBJ2-5 | TRBV14 | - | - | CASSQGPLYQETQYF | TGTGCCAGCAGCCAGGGCCCCTTGTACCAAGAGACCCAGTACTTC
TRBJ2-3 | TRBV9 | - | TRBD2 | CASSVTSGRNSDTQYF | TGTGCCAGCAGCGTGACTAGCGGGAGAAACTCAGATACGCAGTATTTT
TRBJ2-3 | TRBV5-6 | - | TRBD2 | CASRRTSGREYLVDTQYF | TGTGCCAGCAGGAGGACTAGCGGGAGGGAATACCTGGTAGATACGCAGTATTTT
TRBJ2-1 | TRBV7-3 | - | - | CASSSQGGLGYEQFF | TGTGCCAGCAGCTCCCAAGGGGGTCTCGGATATGAGCAGTTCTTC
TRBJ2-3 | TRBV6-5 | - | - | CASSLRAGNGDTQYF | TGTGCCAGCAGTCTCCGCGCGGGGAATGGTGATACGCAGTATTTT